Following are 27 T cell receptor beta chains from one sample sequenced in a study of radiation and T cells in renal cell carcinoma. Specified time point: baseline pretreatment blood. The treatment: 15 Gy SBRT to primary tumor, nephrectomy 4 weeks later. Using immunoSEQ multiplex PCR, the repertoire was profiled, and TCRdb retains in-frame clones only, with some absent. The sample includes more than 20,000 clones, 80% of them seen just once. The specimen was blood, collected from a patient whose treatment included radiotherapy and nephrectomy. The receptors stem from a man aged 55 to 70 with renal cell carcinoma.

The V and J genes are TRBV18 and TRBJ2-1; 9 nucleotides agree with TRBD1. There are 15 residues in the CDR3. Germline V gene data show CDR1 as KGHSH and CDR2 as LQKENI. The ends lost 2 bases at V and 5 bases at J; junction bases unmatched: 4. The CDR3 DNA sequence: TGTGCCAGCTCACCAACAGGGGGCTTTGACAATGAGCAGTTCTTC. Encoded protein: CASSPTGGFDNEQFF.

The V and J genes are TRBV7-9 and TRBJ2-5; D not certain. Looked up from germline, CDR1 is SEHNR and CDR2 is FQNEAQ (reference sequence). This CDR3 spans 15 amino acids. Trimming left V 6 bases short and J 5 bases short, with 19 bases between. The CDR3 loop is CASSDSLVGSETQYF. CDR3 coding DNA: TGTGCCAGCAGTGATAGTCTTGTGGGGTCGGAGACCCAGTACTTC.

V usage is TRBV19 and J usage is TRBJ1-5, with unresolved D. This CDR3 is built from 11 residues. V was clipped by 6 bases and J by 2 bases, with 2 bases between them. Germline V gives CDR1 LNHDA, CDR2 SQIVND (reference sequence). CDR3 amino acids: CASRGNQPQHF. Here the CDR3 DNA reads TGTGCCAGTAGGGGCAATCAGCCCCAGCATTTT.

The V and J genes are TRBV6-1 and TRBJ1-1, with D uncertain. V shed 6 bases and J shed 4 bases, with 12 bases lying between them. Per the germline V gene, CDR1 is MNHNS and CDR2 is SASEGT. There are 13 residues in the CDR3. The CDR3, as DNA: TGTGCCAGCAGCCTCGCCCCGGGCACTGAAGCTTTCTTT. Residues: CASSLAPGTEAFF.

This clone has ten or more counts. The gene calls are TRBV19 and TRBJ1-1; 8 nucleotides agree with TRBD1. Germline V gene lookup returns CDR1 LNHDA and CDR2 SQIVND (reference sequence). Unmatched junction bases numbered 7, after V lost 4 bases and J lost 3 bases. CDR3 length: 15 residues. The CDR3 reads CASSTSDRGDTEAFF. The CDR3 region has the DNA TGTGCCAGTAGTACCTCTGACAGGGGCGACACTGAAGCTTTCTTT.

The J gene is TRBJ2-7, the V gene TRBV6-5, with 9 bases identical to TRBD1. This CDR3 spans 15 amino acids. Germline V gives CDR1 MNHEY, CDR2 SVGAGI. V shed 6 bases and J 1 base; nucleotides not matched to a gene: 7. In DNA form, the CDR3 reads TGTGCCAGCAGATCCGGGACAGGGAGATCCTACGAGCAGTACTTC. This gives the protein CASRSGTGRSYEQYF.

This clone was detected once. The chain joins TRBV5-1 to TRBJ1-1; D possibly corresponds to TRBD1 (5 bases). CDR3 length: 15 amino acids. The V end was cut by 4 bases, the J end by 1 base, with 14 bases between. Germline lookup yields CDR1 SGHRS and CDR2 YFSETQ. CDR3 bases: TGCGCCAGCAGCCCAGAGGGACGGAAGAACACTGAAGCTTTCTTT. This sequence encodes CASSPEGRKNTEAFF.

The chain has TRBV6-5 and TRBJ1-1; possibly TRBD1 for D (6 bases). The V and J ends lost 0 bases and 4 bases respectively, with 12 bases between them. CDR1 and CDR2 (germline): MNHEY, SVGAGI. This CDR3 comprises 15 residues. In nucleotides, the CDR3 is TGTGCCAGCAGTTACTCGAACAGGGAATCCACTGAAGCTTTCTTT. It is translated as CASSYSNRESTEAFF.

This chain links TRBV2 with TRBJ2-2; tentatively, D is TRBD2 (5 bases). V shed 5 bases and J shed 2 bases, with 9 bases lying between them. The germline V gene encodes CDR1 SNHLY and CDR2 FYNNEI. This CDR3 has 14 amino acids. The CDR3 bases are TGTGCCAGCAGTTTGGACTTTAACACCGGGGAGCTGTTTTTT. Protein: CASSLDFNTGELFF. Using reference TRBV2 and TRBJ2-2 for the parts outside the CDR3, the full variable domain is EPEVTQTPSHQVTQMGQEVILRCVPISNHLYFYWYRQILGQKVEFLVSFYNNEISEKSEIFDDQFSVERPDGSNFTLKIRSTKLEDSAMYFCASSLDFNTGELFFGEGSRLTVL.

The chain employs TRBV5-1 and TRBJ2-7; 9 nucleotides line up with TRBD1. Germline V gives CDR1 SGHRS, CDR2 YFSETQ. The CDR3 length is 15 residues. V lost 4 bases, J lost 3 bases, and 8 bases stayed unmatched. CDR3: CASSPGTGILYEQYF. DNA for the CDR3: TGCGCCAGCAGCCCCGGGACAGGGATCCTCTACGAGCAGTACTTC.

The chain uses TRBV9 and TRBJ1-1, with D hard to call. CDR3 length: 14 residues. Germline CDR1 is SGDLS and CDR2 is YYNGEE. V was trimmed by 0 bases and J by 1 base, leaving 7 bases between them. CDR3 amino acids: CASSVGQPNTEAFF. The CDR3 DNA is TGTGCCAGCAGCGTAGGGCAGCCGAACACTGAAGCTTTCTTT. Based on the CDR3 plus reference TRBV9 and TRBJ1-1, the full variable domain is DSGVTQTPKHLITATGQRVTLRCSPRSGDLSVYWYQQSLDQGLQFLIQYYNGEERAKGNILERFSAQQFPDLHSELNLSSLELGDSALYFCASSVGQPNTEAFFGQGTRLTVV.

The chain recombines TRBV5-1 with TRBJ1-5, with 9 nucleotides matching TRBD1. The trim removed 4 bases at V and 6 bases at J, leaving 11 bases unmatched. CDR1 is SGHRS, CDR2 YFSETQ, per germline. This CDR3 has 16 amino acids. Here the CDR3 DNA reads TGCGCCAGCAGCCAACCACCGGGACAGGGAATTCAGCCCCAGCATTTT. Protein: CASSQPPGQGIQPQHF.

CDR3 residues: CASSQWDGSYYEQYF. CDR3 coding DNA: TGCGCCAGCAGCCAATGGGACGGGAGTTATTACGAGCAGTACTTC. The chain links TRBV4-1 to TRBJ2-7; the D gene is possibly TRBD2 (6 bases). The CDR3 totals 15 residues. Germline CDR1 MGHRA, CDR2 YSYEKL. V lost 2 bases and J 4 bases, leaving 15 bases between the germline ends.

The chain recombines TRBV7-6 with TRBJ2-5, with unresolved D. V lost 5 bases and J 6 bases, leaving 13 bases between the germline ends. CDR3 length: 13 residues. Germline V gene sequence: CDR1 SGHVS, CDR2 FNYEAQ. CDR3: CASSQRRGQTQYF. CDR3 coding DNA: TGTGCCAGCAGCCAGAGACGTGGTCAGACCCAGTACTTC.

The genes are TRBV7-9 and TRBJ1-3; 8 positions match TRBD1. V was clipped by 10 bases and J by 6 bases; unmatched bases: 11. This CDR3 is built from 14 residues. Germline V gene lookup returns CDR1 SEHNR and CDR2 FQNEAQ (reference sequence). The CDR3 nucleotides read TGTGCCACCGGAGAACAGGGGGTAGCAAACACCATATATTTT. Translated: CATGEQGVANTIYF.

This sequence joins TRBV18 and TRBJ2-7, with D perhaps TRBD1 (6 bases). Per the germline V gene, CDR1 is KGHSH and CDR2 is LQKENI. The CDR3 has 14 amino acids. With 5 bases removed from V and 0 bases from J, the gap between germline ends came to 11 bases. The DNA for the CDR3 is TGTGCCAGCTCATTTGAGGACAGCTCCTACGAGCAGTACTTC. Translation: CASSFEDSSYEQYF.

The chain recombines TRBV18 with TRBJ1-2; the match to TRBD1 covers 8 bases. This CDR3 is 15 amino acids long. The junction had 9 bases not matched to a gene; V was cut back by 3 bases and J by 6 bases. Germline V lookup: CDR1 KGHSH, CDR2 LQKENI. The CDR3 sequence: CASSPDRGILNGYTF. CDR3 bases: TGTGCCAGCTCACCCGACAGGGGAATACTTAATGGCTACACCTTC.

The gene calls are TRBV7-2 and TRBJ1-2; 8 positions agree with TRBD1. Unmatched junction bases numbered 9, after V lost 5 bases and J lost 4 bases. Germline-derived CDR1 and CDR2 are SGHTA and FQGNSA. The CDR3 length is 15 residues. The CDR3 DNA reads TGTGCCAGCAGCCCCGCGACAGGGGCGACCTATGGCTACACCTTC. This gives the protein CASSPATGATYGYTF.

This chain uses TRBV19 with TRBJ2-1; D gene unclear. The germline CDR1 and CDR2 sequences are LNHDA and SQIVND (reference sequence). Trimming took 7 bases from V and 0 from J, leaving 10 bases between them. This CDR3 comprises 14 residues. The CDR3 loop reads CASTQTYSYNEQFF. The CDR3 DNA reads TGTGCCAGTACTCAAACTTACTCCTACAATGAGCAGTTCTTC. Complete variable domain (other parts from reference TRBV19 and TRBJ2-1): DGGITQSPKYLFRKEGQNVTLSCEQNLNHDAMYWYRQDPGQGLRLIYYSQIVNDFQKGDIAEGYSVSREKKESFPLTVTSAQKNPTAFYLCASTQTYSYNEQFFGPGTRLTVL.

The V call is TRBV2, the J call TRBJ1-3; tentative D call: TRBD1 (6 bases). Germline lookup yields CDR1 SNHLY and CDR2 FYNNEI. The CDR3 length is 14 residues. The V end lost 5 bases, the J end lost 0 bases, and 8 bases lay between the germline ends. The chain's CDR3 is CASSRDISGNTIYF. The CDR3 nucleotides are TGTGCCAGCAGTCGGGACATCTCTGGAAACACCATATATTTT.

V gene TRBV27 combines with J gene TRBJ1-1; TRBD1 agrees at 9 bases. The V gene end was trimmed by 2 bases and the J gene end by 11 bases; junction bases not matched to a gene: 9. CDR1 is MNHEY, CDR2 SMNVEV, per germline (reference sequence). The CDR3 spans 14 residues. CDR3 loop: CASSLLTGGAWAFF. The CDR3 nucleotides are TGTGCCAGCAGTTTACTAACAGGGGGCGCTTGGGCTTTCTTT.

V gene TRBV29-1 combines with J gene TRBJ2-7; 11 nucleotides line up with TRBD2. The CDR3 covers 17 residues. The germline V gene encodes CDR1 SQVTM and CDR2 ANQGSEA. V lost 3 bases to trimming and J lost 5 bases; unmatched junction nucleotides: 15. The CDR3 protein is CSVEKGGSGRAGNEQYF. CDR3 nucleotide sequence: TGCAGCGTTGAGAAAGGGGGTAGCGGGAGGGCCGGGAACGAGCAGTACTTC.

CDR3: CASSLGVYEQFF. As DNA, the CDR3 is TGTGCCAGCAGCTTAGGTGTCTATGAGCAGTTCTTC. The genes are TRBV7-9 and TRBJ2-1; D is ambiguous. Germline-derived CDR1 and CDR2 are SEHNR and FQNEAQ (reference sequence). V was trimmed by 1 base and J by 8 bases, leaving 6 bases between them. The length of the CDR3 is 12 residues.

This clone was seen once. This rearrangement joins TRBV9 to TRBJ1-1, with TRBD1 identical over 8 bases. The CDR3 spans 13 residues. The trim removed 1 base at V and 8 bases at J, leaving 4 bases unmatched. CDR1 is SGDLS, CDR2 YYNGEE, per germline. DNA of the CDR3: TGTGCCAGCAGCGTAACAACAGGGGGAGAAGCTTTCTTT. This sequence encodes CASSVTTGGEAFF.

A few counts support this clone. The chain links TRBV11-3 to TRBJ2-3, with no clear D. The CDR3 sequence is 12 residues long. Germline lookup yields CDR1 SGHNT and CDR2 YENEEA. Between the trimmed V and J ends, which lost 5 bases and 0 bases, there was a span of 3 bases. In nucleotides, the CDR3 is TGTGCCAGCAGCACTAGCACAGATACGCAGTATTTT. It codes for CASSTSTDTQYF.

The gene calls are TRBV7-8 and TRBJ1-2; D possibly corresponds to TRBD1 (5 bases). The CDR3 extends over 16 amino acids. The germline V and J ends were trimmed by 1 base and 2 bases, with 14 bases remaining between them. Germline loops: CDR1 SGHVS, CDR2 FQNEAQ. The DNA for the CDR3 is TGTGCCAGCAGCTTAGTAGGACATGGCCCAAACTATGGCTACACCTTC. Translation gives CASSLVGHGPNYGYTF.

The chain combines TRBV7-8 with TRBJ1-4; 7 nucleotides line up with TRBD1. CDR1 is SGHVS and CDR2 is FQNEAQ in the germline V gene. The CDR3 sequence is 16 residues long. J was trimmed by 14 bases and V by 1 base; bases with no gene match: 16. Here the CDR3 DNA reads TGTGCCAGCAGCTTAGTTCCCGACAGGGACCAGAAAAGGCTGTTTTTT. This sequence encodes CASSLVPDRDQKRLFF. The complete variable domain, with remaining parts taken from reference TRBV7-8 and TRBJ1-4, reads GAGVSQSPRYKVAKRGQDVALRCDPISGHVSLFWYQQALGQGPEFLTYFQNEAQLDKSGLPSDRFFAERPEGSVSTLKIQRTQQEDSAVYLCASSLVPDRDQKRLFFGSGTQLSVL.